Presented here are 12 T cell receptor beta chains from one specimen sequenced in a study of CD8+ T cells in alopecia areata. The treatment was: oral pan-JAK inhibitor, 5-10 mg twice daily. Researchers gathered lesional scalp punch biopsies and peripheral blood from patients with alopecia areata. Reverse transcription of extracted RNA yielded cDNA, which provided the sequencing template. Clones were sequenced by immunoSEQ multiplex PCR, and TCRdb holds only the in-frame ones, with some missing. The data contain around 21,000 clones, about 60% of them singletons. Source: skin, taken at week 4, from a patient treated with tofacitinib. The source is a human donor with alopecia areata.

V is TRBV7-2 and J is TRBJ1-4, with 9 bases lining up with TRBD1. V lost 5 bases and J lost 2; bases outside the gene matches: 6. The length of the CDR3 is 16 residues. CDR1 is SGHTA, CDR2 FQGNSA, per germline. CDR3 protein: CASSPRTGVTNEKLFF. In DNA, the CDR3 is TGTGCCAGCAGCCCTAGGACAGGGGTGACTAATGAAAAACTGTTTTTT.

The chain links TRBV6-5 to TRBJ1-6; tentative D call: TRBD1 (6 bases). The length of the CDR3 is 15 residues. V lost 4 bases and J 7 bases, leaving 14 bases between the germline ends. Germline values: CDR1 MNHEY, CDR2 SVGAGI. CDR3 amino acids: CASSFGGQRNSPLHF. The CDR3 DNA sequence: TGTGCCAGCAGTTTTGGAGGACAGAGGAATTCACCCCTCCACTTT.

This rearrangement joins TRBV29-1 to TRBJ2-1; 10 bases agree with TRBD1. The V gene's germline CDR1 is SQVTM and CDR2 ANQGSEA. The CDR3 runs 15 residues. The junction had 10 bases not matched to a gene; V was cut back by 5 bases and J by 6 bases. This CDR3 reads CSVSDRGLRSNEQFF. CDR3 coding DNA: TGCAGCGTTTCTGACAGGGGGCTTAGGAGCAATGAGCAGTTCTTC.

This clone has only a few counts. The chain links TRBV6-5 to TRBJ1-1; 7 bases line up with TRBD1. V shed 8 bases and J 7 bases; nucleotides not matched to a gene: 13. CDR1 is MNHEY, CDR2 SVGAGI, per germline. The CDR3 runs 14 residues. CDR3 DNA sequence: TGTGCCAGCCGCCCTCCTTTGGACAGGCATGAAGCTTTCTTT. Residues: CASRPPLDRHEAFF.

The chain is built from TRBV4-3 and TRBJ2-5, with 9 bases lining up with TRBD1. With the DNA end fitting TRBJ2-7 better, the J assignment may be wrong. The CDR3 covers 14 residues. In germline, CDR1 is LGHNA, CDR2 YSLEER. The CDR3 region is CASSQGQGAYEQYF. The CDR3 DNA follows: TGCGCCAGCAGCCAAGGACAGGGGGCCTACGAGCAGTACTTC.

This clone appeared a few times. Written as DNA, the CDR3 is TGTGCCAGCAGTTATTACAGGTTATATAGCAATCAGCCCCAGCATTTT. This codes for CASSYYRLYSNQPQHF. The chain links TRBV28 to TRBJ1-5; TRBD1 is a possible D gene (5 bases). CDR1 MDHEN and CDR2 SYDVKM come from the germline V gene. The CDR3 consists of 16 residues. Trimming left V 4 bases short and J 0 bases short, with 13 bases between.

This clone came up a few times. V gene TRBV7-6 combines with J gene TRBJ2-1; 9 nucleotides agree with TRBD1. Losses at the gene ends were 4 bases for V and 9 bases for J; bases not matched to a gene: 7. The CDR3 length is 14 residues. Germline V CDR1 and CDR2: SGHVS, FNYEAQ. The CDR3 DNA sequence: TGTGCCAGCAGCTCGCAACAGGGGGCTGGTGAGCAGTTCTTC. Translated, it gives CASSSQQGAGEQFF.

This clone was detected only a few times. The chain recombines TRBV6-5 with TRBJ2-5, with D perhaps TRBD2 (5 bases). This CDR3 spans 15 amino acids. CDR1 MNHEY and CDR2 SVGAGI come from the germline V gene. Deletions cut 0 bases from V and 4 bases from J, with 12 bases between. CDR3 protein: CASSYSFTSPETQYF. The CDR3 nucleotides read TGTGCCAGCAGTTACTCCTTTACTAGTCCAGAGACCCAGTACTTC.

The chain has TRBV5-4 and TRBJ1-3, with D maybe TRBD2 (5 bases). The better agreement between TRBJ2-2 and the DNA end casts doubt on the J call. This CDR3 has 16 amino acids. CDR1 and CDR2 from the germline V gene are SGHNT and YYREEE (reference sequence). The CDR3 spells CASSLELSAGTGELFF. The DNA for the CDR3 is TGTGCCAGCAGCTTGGAACTCTCGGCGGGCACCGGGGAGCTGTTTTTT.

In DNA form, the CDR3 reads TGTGCCAGCAGTAATCAGGGGGGCGCGGGTAGAAACACCATATATTTT. The encoded protein is CASSNQGGAGRNTIYF. V gene TRBV7-2 combines with J gene TRBJ1-3; the match to TRBD1 covers 7 bases. The ends lost 6 bases at V and 5 bases at J; junction bases unmatched: 13. The germline CDR1 and CDR2 sequences are SGHTA and FQGNSA. CDR3 length: 16 amino acids.

The chain carries TRBV5-6 and TRBJ1-1; maybe TRBD1 (6 bases). The germline V and J ends were trimmed by 6 bases and 0 bases, with 15 bases remaining between them. CDR3 length: 15 residues. Germline loops: CDR1 SGHDT, CDR2 YYEEEE. CDR3 protein: CASKRRGAVNTEAFF. The CDR3 DNA sequence: TGTGCCAGCAAGCGACGGGGGGCGGTGAACACTGAAGCTTTCTTT.

The chain has TRBV2 and TRBJ2-5; the D call may be TRBD1 or TRBD2 (6 bases each). The CDR3 contains 15 residues. CDR1 and CDR2 from the germline V gene are SNHLY and FYNNEI. The V gene lost 7 bases and the J gene lost 1 base, with 16 bases spanning the gap. The CDR3 reads CASTRQEGVQETQYF. The CDR3 DNA sequence: TGTGCCAGCACCAGACAGGAGGGGGTCCAAGAGACCCAGTACTTC. Together with reference TRBV2 and TRBJ2-5, the CDR3 gives the full variable domain: EPEVTQTPSHQVTQMGQEVILRCVPISNHLYFYWYRQILGQKVEFLVSFYNNEISEKSEIFDDQFSVERPDGSNFTLKIRSTKLEDSAMYFCASTRQEGVQETQYFGPGTRLLVL.